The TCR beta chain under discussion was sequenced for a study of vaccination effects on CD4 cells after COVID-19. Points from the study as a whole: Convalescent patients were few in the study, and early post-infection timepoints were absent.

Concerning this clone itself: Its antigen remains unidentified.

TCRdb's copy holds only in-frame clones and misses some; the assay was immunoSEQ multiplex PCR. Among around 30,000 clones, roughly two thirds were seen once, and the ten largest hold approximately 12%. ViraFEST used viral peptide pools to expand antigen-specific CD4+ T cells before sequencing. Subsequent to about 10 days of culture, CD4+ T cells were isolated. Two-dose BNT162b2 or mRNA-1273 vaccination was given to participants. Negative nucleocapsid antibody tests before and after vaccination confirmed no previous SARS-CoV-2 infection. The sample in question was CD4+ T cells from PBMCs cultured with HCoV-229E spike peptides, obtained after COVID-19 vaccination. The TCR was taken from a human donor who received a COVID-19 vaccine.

CDR3 in DNA: TGTGCCACCAGCAGAGATCTTTTGGGGGTGGGAGAAAAACTGTTTTTT. Its protein product is CATSRDLLGVGEKLFF. The chain recombines TRBV15 with TRBJ1-4; D might be TRBD1 (5 bases). The ends were cut back, 0 bases at V and 8 bases at J, with 16 bases in the middle. CDR1 is LNHNV and CDR2 is YYDKDF in the germline V gene (reference sequence). The CDR3 runs 16 residues. The whole variable domain, filled in from reference TRBV15 and TRBJ1-4, reads DAMVIQNPRYQVTQFGKPVTLSCSQTLNHNVMYWYQQKSSQAPKLLFHYYDKDFNNEADTPDNFQSRRPNTSFCFLDIRSPGLGDTAMYLCATSRDLLGVGEKLFFGSGTQLSVL.